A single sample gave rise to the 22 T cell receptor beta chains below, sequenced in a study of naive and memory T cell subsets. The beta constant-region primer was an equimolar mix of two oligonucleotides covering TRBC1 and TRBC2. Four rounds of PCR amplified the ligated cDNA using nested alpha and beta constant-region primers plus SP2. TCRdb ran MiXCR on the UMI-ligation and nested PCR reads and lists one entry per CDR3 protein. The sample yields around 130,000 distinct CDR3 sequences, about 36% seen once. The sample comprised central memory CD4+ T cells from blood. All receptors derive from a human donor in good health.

The DNA of the CDR3 is TGTGCCACCAGCATCGAAGGGAGGAAGGAAAATGAGCAGTTCTTC. Translating it yields CATSIEGRKENEQFF. The chain uses TRBV15 and TRBJ2-1; weak D call: TRBD2 (6 bases). Between the trimmed V and J ends, which lost 4 bases and 7 bases, there was a span of 17 bases. In germline, CDR1 is LNHNV, CDR2 YYDKDF (reference sequence). This CDR3 has 15 residues.

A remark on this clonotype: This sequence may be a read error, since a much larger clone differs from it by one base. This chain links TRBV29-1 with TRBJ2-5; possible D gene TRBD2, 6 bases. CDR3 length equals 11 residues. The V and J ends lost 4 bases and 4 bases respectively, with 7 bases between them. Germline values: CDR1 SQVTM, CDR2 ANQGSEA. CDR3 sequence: CSVGDSETQYF. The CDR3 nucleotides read TGCAGCGTTGGGGACTCAGAGACCCAGTACTTC.

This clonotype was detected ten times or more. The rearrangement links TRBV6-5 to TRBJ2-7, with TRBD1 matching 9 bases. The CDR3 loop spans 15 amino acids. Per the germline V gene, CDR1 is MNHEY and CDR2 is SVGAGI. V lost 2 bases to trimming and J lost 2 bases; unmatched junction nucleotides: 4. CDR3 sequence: CASSYRGQGTYEQYF. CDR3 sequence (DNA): TGTGCCAGCAGTTACCGTGGACAGGGGACCTACGAGCAGTACTTC.

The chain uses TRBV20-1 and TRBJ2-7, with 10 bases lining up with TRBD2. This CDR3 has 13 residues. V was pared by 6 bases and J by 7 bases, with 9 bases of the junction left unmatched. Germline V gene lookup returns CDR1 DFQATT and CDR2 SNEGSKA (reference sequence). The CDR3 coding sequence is TGCAGTGCCTCTGGGACTAGCGTGAGTGAGCAGTACTTC. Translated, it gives CSASGTSVSEQYF.

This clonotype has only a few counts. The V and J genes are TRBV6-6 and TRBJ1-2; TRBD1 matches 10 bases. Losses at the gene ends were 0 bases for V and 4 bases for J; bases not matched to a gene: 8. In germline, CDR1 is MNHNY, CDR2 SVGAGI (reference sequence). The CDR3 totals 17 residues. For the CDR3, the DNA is TGTGCCAGCAGTTACTCGGGACAGGGGATATTGTCCTATGGCTACACCTTC. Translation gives CASSYSGQGILSYGYTF.

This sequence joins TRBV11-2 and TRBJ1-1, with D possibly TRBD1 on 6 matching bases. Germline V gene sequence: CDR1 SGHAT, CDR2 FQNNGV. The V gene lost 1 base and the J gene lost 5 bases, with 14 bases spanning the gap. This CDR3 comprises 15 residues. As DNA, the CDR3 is TGTGCCAGCAGCTTAGCGGGCCCCCAGGGGACTGAAGCTTTCTTT. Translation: CASSLAGPQGTEAFF.

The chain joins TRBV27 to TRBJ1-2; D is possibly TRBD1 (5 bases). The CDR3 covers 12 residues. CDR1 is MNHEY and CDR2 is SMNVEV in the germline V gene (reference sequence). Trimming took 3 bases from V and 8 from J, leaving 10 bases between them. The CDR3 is CASSFMGGGYTF. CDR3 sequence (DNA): TGTGCCAGCAGTTTCATGGGGGGAGGCTACACCTTC.

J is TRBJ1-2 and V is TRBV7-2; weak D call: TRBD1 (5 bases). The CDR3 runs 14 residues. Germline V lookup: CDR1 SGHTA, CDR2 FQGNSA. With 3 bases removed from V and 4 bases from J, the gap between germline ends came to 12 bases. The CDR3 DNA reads TGTGCCAGCAGCTTGACAGTCAGTTCCTATGGCTACACCTTC. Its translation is CASSLTVSSYGYTF.

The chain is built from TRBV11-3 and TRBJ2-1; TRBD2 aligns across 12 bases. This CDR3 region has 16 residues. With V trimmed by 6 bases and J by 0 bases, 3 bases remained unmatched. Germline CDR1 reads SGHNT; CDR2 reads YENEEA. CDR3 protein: CASSRTSGVSYNEQFF. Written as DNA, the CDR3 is TGTGCCAGCAGTCGGACTAGCGGGGTCTCCTACAATGAGCAGTTCTTC.

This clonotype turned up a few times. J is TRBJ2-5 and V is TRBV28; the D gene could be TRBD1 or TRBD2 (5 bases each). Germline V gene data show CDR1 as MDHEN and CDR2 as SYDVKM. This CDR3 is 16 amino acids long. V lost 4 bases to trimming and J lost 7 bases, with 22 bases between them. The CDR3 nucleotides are TGTGCCAGCAGTTCACCCGTCGGGACCAGAGGATGGACCCAGTACTTC. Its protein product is CASSSPVGTRGWTQYF.

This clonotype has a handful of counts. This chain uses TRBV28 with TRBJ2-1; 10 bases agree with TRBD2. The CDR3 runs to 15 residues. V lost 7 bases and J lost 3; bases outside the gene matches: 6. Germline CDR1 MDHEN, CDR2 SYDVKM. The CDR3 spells CASTSGSGGYNEQFF. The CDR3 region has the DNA TGTGCCAGCACTAGCGGGAGTGGGGGCTACAATGAGCAGTTCTTC. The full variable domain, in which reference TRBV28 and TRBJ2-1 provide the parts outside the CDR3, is DVKVTQSSRYLVKRTGEKVFLECVQDMDHENMFWYRQDPGLGLRLIYFSYDVKMKEKGDIPEGYSVSREKKERFSLILESASTNQTSMYLCASTSGSGGYNEQFFGPGTRLTVL.

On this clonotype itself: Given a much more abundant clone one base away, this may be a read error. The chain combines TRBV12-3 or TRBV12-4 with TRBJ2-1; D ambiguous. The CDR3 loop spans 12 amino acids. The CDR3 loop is CASSFNSNEQLF. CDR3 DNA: TGTGCCAGCAGTTTTAACAGCAATGAGCAGCTCTTC.

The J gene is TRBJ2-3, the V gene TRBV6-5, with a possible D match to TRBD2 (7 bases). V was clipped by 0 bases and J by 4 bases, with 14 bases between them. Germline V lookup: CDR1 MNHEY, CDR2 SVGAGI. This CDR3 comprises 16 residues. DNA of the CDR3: TGTGCCAGCAGTTACTCGAAGGGGGGGCCGTCAGATACGCAGTATTTT. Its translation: CASSYSKGGPSDTQYF.

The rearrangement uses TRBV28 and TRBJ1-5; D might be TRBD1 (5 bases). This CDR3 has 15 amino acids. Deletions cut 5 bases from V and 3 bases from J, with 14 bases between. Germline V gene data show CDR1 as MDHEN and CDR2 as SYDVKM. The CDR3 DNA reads TGTGCCAGCAGTCCCGCCGGGGCCCACAATCAGCCCCAGCATTTT. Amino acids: CASSPAGAHNQPQHF.

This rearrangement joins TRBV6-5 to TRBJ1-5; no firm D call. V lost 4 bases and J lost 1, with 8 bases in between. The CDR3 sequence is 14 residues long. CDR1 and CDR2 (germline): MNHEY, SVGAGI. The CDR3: CASSLKESNQPQHF. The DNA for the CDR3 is TGTGCCAGCAGTTTGAAAGAGAGCAATCAGCCCCAGCATTTT.

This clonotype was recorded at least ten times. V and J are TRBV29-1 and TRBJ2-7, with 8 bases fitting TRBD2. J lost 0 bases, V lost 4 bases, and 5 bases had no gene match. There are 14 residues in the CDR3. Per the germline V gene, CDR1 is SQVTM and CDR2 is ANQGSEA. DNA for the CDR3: TGCAGCGTTGGTAAGCGGGGGAGCTCCTACGAGCAGTACTTC. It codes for CSVGKRGSSYEQYF.

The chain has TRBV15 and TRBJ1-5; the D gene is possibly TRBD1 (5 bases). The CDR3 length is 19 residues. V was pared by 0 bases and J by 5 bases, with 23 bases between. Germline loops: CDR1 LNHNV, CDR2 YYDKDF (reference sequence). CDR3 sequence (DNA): TGTGCCACCAGCAGAGATCCACGACAGAAGGTACGAGGCGATCAGCCCCAGCATTTT. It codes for CATSRDPRQKVRGDQPQHF.

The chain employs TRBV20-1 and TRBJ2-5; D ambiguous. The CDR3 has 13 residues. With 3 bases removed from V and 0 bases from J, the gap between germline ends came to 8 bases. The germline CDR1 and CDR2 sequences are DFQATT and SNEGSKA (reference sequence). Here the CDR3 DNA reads TGCAGTGCTAGTATCACCTACCAAGAGACCCAGTACTTC. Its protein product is CSASITYQETQYF.

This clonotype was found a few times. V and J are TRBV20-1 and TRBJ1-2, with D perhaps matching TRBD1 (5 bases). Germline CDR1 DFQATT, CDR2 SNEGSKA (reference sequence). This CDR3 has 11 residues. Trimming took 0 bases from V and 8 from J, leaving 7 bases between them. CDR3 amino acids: CSARDGGGYTF. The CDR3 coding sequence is TGCAGTGCTAGAGATGGGGGAGGCTACACCTTC.

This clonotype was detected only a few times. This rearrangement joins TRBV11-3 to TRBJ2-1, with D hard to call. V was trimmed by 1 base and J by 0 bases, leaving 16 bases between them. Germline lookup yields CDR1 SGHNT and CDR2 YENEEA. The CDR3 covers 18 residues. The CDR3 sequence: CASSLGPSLGSSYNEQFF. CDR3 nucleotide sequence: TGTGCCAGCAGCTTAGGGCCCTCCTTGGGTAGCTCCTACAATGAGCAGTTCTTC.

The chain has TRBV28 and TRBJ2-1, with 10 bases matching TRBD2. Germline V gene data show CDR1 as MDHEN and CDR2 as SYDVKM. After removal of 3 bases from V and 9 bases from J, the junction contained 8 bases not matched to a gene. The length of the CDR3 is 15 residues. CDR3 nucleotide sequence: TGTGCCAGCAGTTTTGCTAGCGGGAGATCGAGTGAGCAGTTCTTC. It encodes CASSFASGRSSEQFF.

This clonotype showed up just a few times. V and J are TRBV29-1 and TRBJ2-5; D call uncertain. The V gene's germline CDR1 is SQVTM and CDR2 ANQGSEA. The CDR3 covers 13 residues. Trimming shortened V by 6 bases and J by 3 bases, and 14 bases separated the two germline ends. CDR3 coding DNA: TGCAGCGTCATCCCGTTTGTTAAAGAGACCCAGTACTTC. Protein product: CSVIPFVKETQYF. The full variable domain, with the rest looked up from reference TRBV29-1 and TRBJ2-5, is SAVISQKPSRDICQRGTSLTIQCQVDSQVTMMFWYRQQPGQSLTLIATANQGSEATYESGFVIDKFPISRPNLTFSTLTVSNMSPEDSSIYLCSVIPFVKETQYFGPGTRLLVL.